This TCR beta chain stems from a study of cytomegalovirus exposure and HLA in healthy donors. Study outcomes and limitations: Sequencing probably produced one cluster of sequence variants that were highly shared.

This clone was detected only once. As yet, its antigen is unknown. PCR amplification relied on 60 Vbeta primers (plus 13 Jbeta primers). Sequencing was performed with immunoSEQ multiplex PCR; in TCRdb, only in-frame clones are kept and a portion is missing. The repertoire includes about 140,000 clones, approximately 80% of them detected once, and 2% to 2.5% sits in the top ten. CDR1 and CDR2 (germline): MNHEY, SMNVEV (reference sequence). The CDR3 totals 15 residues. Trimming removed 5 bases from V and 6 bases from J; junction bases left unmatched: 10. The chain joins TRBV27 to TRBJ1-2; 9 nucleotides line up with TRBD1. The origin of this receptor is a man aged 25-45 years in good health and CMV-seronegative. Sequences were obtained from PBMCs. CDR3 coding DNA: TGTGCCAGCAGTCATGGACAGGGGTTGTTGAATGGCTACACCTTC. Translation gives CASSHGQGLLNGYTF.